These 5 T cell receptor beta chains share one sample of origin, sequenced in a study of molecular identifiers for immune sequencing clone quantification. TCRdb re-analysed the PCR reads in MiXCR, keeping a single row per CDR3 protein. This sample carries about 35,000 distinct CDR3 sequences, approximately 19% of them seen once, and the ten largest clones take approximately 1%. The sample consisted of naive CD8+ T cells from blood, with Jurkat cell RNA spiked in. Subset of the sample: FACS-sorted CD8+CD4-CCR7+CD45RA+ naive T cells. Receptors were obtained from a human donor in good health. Some libraries in this study had Jurkat cell RNA spiked in.

In its sample, this clonotype is medium-sized. The chain links TRBV4-1 to TRBJ2-7; D assignment may be TRBD1 or TRBD2 (5 bases each). The germline gives CDR1 MGHRA, CDR2 YSYEKL. The CDR3 covers 15 residues. V gave up 0 bases and J gave up 7 bases, with 16 bases separating them. CDR3 amino acids: CASSQDPGALLEQYF. The CDR3 DNA follows: TGCGCCAGCAGCCAAGATCCCGGGGCCCTCCTGGAGCAGTACTTC.

This clonotype came up many times. This chain links TRBV18 with TRBJ2-1; 11 bases match TRBD2. The CDR3 consists of 16 residues. Germline V lookup: CDR1 KGHSH, CDR2 LQKENI. J was trimmed by 9 bases and V by 6 bases; bases with no gene match: 13. The DNA of the CDR3 is TGTGCCAGCTCCCCCGGGACTAGCGGAAATTGGGGTGAGCAGTTCTTC. It specifies CASSPGTSGNWGEQFF.

On this clonotype itself: This may come from a read error, since a much larger clone is one base off. The chain combines TRBV11-2 with TRBJ2-3; D is perhaps TRBD2 (6 bases). Trimming removed 2 bases at V and 3 bases at J, with 15 bases between. Germline V gene lookup returns CDR1 SGHAT and CDR2 FQNNGV. This CDR3 has 16 residues. The CDR3: CASSLHVGRRTDTQYF. In nucleotides, the CDR3 is TGTGCCAGCAGCTTACACGTCGGGAGACGAACAGATACGCAGTATTTT.

The CDR3 spells CASSQAAGAVGGGELFF. Written as DNA, the CDR3 is TGCGCCAGCAGCCAAGCGGCAGGGGCCGTGGGCGGCGGGGAGCTGTTTTTT. The chain has TRBV4-3 and TRBJ2-2; possibly TRBD1 for D (6 bases). The CDR3 runs 17 residues. CDR1 is LGHNA and CDR2 is YSLEER in the germline V gene. Trimming shortened V by 1 base and J by 7 bases, and 19 bases separated the two germline ends.

This clonotype showed up many times. The chain couples TRBV6-2 or TRBV6-3 to TRBJ2-3, with TRBD2 matching over 16 bases. The V segment lost 5 bases and the J segment 3 bases; nucleotides outside the gene matches: 17. From germline, CDR1 is MNHEY and CDR2 SVGEGT. The CDR3 has 21 amino acids. CDR3 nucleotide sequence: TGTGCCAGCAGTCCCGGGCCGCTGGGACTAGCGGGAGGGCCGAGTACAGATACGCAGTATTTT. It encodes CASSPGPLGLAGGPSTDTQYF.